Each of the 19 T cell receptor beta chains below was sequenced from the same sample in a study of HIV-infected children after antiretroviral therapy interruption (dated by TCRdb to about 2019). Library prep was done by 3' RACE. TCRdb names Illumina MiSeq as the instrument used. To correct PCR amplification bias, TCR libraries were generated from RNA with a 3' RACE protocol that used unique molecular identifiers. The public reads were reprocessed in TCRdb via fastp at Q25 and MiXCR, keeping in-frame beta chains. Entries are consolidated by CDR3 protein sequence, retaining the most common genes and DNA. For this sample the table gives more than 85,000 distinct CDR3 sequences, of which about 7.2% were detected only once. Around 1.1% of the sample is in the top ten clones. Interpreted using the paper, the treatment or condition label stands for: PENTA 11 planned treatment interruption arm or continuous ART arm.

The specimen was CD45RA+ CD4+ T cells from PBMCs, pooled from several time points, collected from a donor given antiretroviral therapy, either interrupted or continuous. In the paper's terms, the cell subset or site label means: naive CD4+ CD45RA+ CD45RO- T cells. The receptors come from a pool of human donors with HIV.

A few counts support this clonotype. The chain couples TRBV24-1 to TRBJ2-5, with 8 nucleotides matching TRBD1. J lost 4 bases, V lost 4 bases, and 7 bases had no gene match. The length of the CDR3 is 15 residues. Germline CDR1 and CDR2: KGHDR and SFDVKD. The CDR3 DNA sequence: TGTGCCACCAGTGAGCCGACAGGGGTGGTAGAGACCCAGTACTTC. Its translation is CATSEPTGVVETQYF.

This clonotype was counted many times. The V gene is TRBV12-3 or TRBV12-4, the J gene TRBJ2-1, with D perhaps being TRBD1 or TRBD2 (5 bases each). The length of the CDR3 is 14 residues. The germline V and J ends were trimmed by 3 bases and 4 bases, with 10 bases remaining between them. The CDR3 reads CASSLGPGYNEQFF. The CDR3 DNA sequence: TGTGCCAGCAGTTTGGGACCGGGGTACAATGAGCAGTTCTTC.

This clonotype has a count of ten or more. The chain links TRBV3-1 to TRBJ2-5, with a possible D match to TRBD2 (7 bases). The CDR3 sequence is 15 residues long. Germline V gene lookup returns CDR1 LGHDT and CDR2 YNNKEL (reference sequence). V was clipped by 0 bases and J by 4 bases, with 12 bases between them. CDR3 nucleotide sequence: TGTGCCAGCAGCCAAGAGGGGGGGCCGGGAGAGACCCAGTACTTC. Amino acid sequence: CASSQEGGPGETQYF.

This clonotype was picked up many times. The CDR3 sequence is CASSWQGARSPLHF. The CDR3 DNA is TGTGCCAGCAGTTGGCAGGGGGCGCGGTCACCCCTCCACTTT. The genes are TRBV12-3 or TRBV12-4 and TRBJ1-6; TRBD1 agrees at 8 bases. The CDR3 covers 14 residues. Trimming took 4 bases from V and 10 from J; bases not matched to a gene: 6.

This clonotype appeared many times. The chain employs TRBV18 and TRBJ1-1; tentatively, D is TRBD1 (5 bases). The CDR3 contains 16 residues. The V end lost 5 bases, the J end lost 1 base, and 17 bases lay between the germline ends. Germline V CDR1 and CDR2: KGHSH, LQKENI. The CDR3 here is CASSTGLPWGNTEAFF. In DNA form, the CDR3 reads TGTGCCAGCTCAACGGGACTCCCTTGGGGGAACACTGAAGCTTTCTTT.

This clonotype was detected ten times or more. This sequence joins TRBV13 and TRBJ2-2, with a possible D match to TRBD2 (5 bases). V was clipped by 3 bases and J by 5 bases, with 13 bases between them. CDR3 length equals 15 residues. CDR1 is PRHDT, CDR2 FYEKMQ, per germline (reference sequence). CDR3 DNA: TGTGCCAGCAGCTTGATCCCGGGAAGGACCGGGGAGCTGTTTTTT. Amino acids: CASSLIPGRTGELFF.

This clonotype showed up many times. The V gene is TRBV15, the J gene TRBJ2-1, with 10 bases that match TRBD2. Per germline, CDR1 LNHNV and CDR2 YYDKDF (reference sequence). The length of the CDR3 is 16 residues. The trim removed 3 bases at V and 6 bases at J, leaving 8 bases unmatched. DNA of the CDR3: TGTGCCACCAGCAGTAGGACCGGGACTAGCGTCAATGAGCAGTTCTTC. Encoded protein: CATSSRTGTSVNEQFF.

This clonotype was seen repeatedly, ten times or more. The chain links TRBV28 to TRBJ2-7; 11 nucleotides match TRBD2. V trimming: 6 bases; J trimming: 3 bases; junction bases outside the gene matches: 7. Germline V lookup: CDR1 MDHEN, CDR2 SYDVKM. The CDR3 has 15 amino acids. CDR3 bases: TGTGCCAGCAGCCTCGTAGCGGGAGGGTTCTACGAGCAGTACTTC. Translating gives CASSLVAGGFYEQYF.

Ten or more counts support this clonotype. The rearrangement joins TRBV19 to TRBJ2-1; 8 bases map to TRBD2. Germline lookup yields CDR1 LNHDA and CDR2 SQIVND (reference sequence). The CDR3 contains 14 residues. Losses at the gene ends were 10 bases for V and 9 bases for J; bases not matched to a gene: 14. The CDR3 sequence: CATNRERGLGEQFF. DNA for the CDR3: TGTGCCACCAACAGGGAGCGGGGGTTGGGTGAGCAGTTCTTC.

V usage is TRBV18 and J usage is TRBJ2-3, with D possibly matching TRBD2 (6 bases). The germline CDR1 and CDR2 sequences are KGHSH and LQKENI. The V and J ends lost 1 base and 0 bases respectively, with 14 bases between them. This CDR3 spans 17 amino acids. The CDR3 here is CASSPRPFGTSTDTQYF. CDR3 bases: TGTGCCAGCTCACCACGGCCGTTTGGGACTAGCACAGATACGCAGTATTTT. The full variable domain, its missing parts supplied by reference TRBV18 and TRBJ2-3, is NAGVMQNPRHLVRRRGQEARLRCSPMKGHSHVYWYRQLPEEGLKFMVYLQKENIIDESGMPKERFSAEFPKEGPSILRIQQVVRGDSAAYFCASSPRPFGTSTDTQYFGPGTRLTVL.

This clonotype has just a few counts. The CDR3 DNA reads as TGTGCCAGCAGCCAAGTACTGACGGACAGCCTCACCGGGGAGCTGTTTTTT. As protein: CASSQVLTDSLTGELFF. The chain couples TRBV12-3 or TRBV12-4 to TRBJ2-2; possible D gene TRBD1, 6 bases. This CDR3 has 17 residues. Trimming stripped 6 bases from V and 4 bases from J, with 21 bases between.

This clonotype was seen a few times. The chain combines TRBV5-1 with TRBJ2-7, with unresolved D. There are 16 residues in the CDR3. The V end lost 1 base, the J end lost 3 bases, and 17 bases lay between the germline ends. Germline CDR1 SGHRS, CDR2 YFSETQ. Here the CDR3 reads CASSLPSQELYYEQYF. CDR3 in DNA: TGCGCCAGCAGCTTGCCCTCTCAGGAGCTGTACTACGAGCAGTACTTC.

This clonotype has ten or more counts. The chain combines TRBV10-3 with TRBJ1-1; D gene ambiguous. Per germline, CDR1 ENHRY and CDR2 SYGVKD. The V and J ends lost 4 bases and 12 bases respectively, with 18 bases between them. The CDR3 covers 13 residues. The CDR3, as DNA: TGTGCCATCAGTGGAGGACGAGGACCTACGCCTTTCTTT. This gives the protein CAISGGRGPTPFF.

This clonotype was observed many times. The rearrangement joins TRBV12-3 or TRBV12-4 to TRBJ1-3, with 9 nucleotides matching TRBD1. V was clipped by 4 bases and J by 6 bases; unmatched bases: 4. The CDR3 runs 14 residues. The CDR3 loop reads CASSWDRAINTIYF. The CDR3 DNA reads as TGTGCCAGCAGTTGGGACAGGGCTATAAACACCATATATTTT.

The CDR3 nucleotides are TGTGCCAGCAGAACCGCAGGGGGCCACTATGGCTACACCTTC. This gives the protein CASRTAGGHYGYTF. The chain couples TRBV6-6 to TRBJ1-2; TRBD1 aligns across 8 bases. CDR1 and CDR2 (germline): MNHNY, SVGAGI (reference sequence). The V and J ends lost 6 bases and 3 bases, in that order; junction bases with no gene match: 6. This CDR3 is built from 14 residues.

This clonotype has at least ten counts. The chain joins TRBV12-3 or TRBV12-4 to TRBJ1-1, with D unclear. The ends were cut back, 2 bases at V and 3 bases at J, with 16 bases in the middle. This CDR3 spans 16 amino acids. The CDR3 sequence: CASSLRRGWRHTEAFF. The CDR3 DNA reads as TGTGCCAGCAGTTTACGCCGGGGATGGCGGCACACTGAAGCTTTCTTT.

This clonotype was seen ten or more times. This chain links TRBV7-2 with TRBJ2-7; weak D call: TRBD2 (5 bases). The V gene lost 5 bases and the J gene lost 4 bases, with 18 bases spanning the gap. Germline V lookup: CDR1 SGHTA, CDR2 FQGNSA. The CDR3 totals 15 residues. CDR3 sequence reads: CASSLPGLLVYEQYF. The CDR3 nucleotides read TGTGCCAGCAGCCTACCCGGACTCCTCGTGTACGAGCAGTACTTC. Based on the CDR3 plus reference TRBV7-2 and TRBJ2-7, the full variable domain is GAGVSQSPSNKVTEKGKDVELRCDPISGHTALYWYRQSLGQGLEFLIYFQGNSAPDKSGLPSDRFSAERTGGSVSTLTIQRTQQEDSAVYLCASSLPGLLVYEQYFGPGTRLTVT.

This clonotype was found many times. The genes are TRBV25-1 and TRBJ2-7; a weak D match, TRBD2 (6 bases). Germline V gives CDR1 MGHDK, CDR2 SYGVNS. Trimming removed 6 bases from V and 4 bases from J, with 13 bases in between. The CDR3 contains 13 residues. CDR3 loop: CASSPYGGYEQYF. CDR3 bases: TGTGCCAGCAGCCCCTACGGGGGATACGAGCAGTACTTC.

This clonotype was counted at least ten times. CDR3 protein: CSARGGSSSYNEQFF. The CDR3 DNA reads as TGCAGTGCTAGAGGAGGGTCCTCCTCCTACAATGAGCAGTTCTTC. The J gene is TRBJ2-1, the V gene TRBV20-1; tentative D call: TRBD2 (5 bases). The CDR3 sequence is 15 residues long. Trimming pared 1 base from V and 0 bases from J, leaving 10 bases between. CDR1 is DFQATT, CDR2 SNEGSKA, per germline (reference sequence).